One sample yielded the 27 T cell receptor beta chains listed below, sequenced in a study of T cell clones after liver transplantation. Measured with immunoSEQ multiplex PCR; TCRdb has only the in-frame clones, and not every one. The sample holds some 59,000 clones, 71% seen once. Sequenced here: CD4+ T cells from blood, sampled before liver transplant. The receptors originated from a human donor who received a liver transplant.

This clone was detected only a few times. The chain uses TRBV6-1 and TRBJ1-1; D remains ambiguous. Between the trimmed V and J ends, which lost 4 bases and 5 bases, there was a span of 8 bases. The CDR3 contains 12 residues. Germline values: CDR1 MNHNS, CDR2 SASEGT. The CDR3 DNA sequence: TGTGCCAGCAGTGGAGATGAGACTGAAGCTTTCTTT. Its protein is CASSGDETEAFF.

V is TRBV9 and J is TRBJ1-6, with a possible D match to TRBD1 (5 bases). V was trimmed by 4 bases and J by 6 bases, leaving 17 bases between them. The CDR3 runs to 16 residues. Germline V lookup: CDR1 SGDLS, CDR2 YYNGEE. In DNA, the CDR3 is TGTGCCAGCAGCCCCCAGGGATCCCCTAGTAATTCACCCCTCCACTTT. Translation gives CASSPQGSPSNSPLHF.

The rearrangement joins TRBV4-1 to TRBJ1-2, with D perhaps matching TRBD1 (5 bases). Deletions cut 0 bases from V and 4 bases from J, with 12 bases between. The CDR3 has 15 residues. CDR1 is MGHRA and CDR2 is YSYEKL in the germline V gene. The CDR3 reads CASSQDSQGTYGYTF. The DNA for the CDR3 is TGCGCCAGCAGCCAAGATTCCCAGGGCACCTATGGCTACACCTTC.

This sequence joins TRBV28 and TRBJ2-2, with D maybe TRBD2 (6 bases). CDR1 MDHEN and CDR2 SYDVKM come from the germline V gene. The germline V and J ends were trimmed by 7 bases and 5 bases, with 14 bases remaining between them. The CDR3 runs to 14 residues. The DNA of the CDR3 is TGTGCCAGCATCTCACCGGGGGAGACCGGGGAGCTGTTTTTT. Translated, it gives CASISPGETGELFF.

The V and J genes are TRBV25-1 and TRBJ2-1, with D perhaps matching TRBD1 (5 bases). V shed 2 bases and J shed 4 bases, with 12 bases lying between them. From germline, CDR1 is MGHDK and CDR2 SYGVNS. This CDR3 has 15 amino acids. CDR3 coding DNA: TGTGCCAGCAGTGAACGGGCAGGGTATTACAATGAGCAGTTCTTC. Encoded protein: CASSERAGYYNEQFF.

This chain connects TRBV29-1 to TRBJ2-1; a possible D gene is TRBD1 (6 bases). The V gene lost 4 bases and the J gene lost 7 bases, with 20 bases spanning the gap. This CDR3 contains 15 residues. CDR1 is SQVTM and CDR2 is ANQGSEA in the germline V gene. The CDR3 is CSVGRDIPTGNEQFF. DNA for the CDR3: TGCAGCGTTGGTAGGGACATCCCTACAGGGAATGAGCAGTTCTTC.

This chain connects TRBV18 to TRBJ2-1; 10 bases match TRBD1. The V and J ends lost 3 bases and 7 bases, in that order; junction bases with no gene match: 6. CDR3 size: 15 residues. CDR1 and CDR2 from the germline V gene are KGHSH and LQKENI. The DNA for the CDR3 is TGTGCCAGCTCACCTGACAGGGGGCAAAGTAATGAGCAGTTCTTC. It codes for CASSPDRGQSNEQFF.

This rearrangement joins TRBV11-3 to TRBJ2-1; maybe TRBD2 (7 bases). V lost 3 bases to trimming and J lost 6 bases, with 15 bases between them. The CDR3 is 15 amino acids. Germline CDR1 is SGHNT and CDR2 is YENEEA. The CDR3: CASSFVGGGRNEQFF. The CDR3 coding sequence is TGTGCCAGCAGCTTCGTAGGGGGGGGACGCAATGAGCAGTTCTTC.

CDR3 sequence reads: CASSPRREANYGYTF. The CDR3 DNA reads as TGTGCCAGCAGCCCCCGGAGGGAAGCTAACTATGGCTACACCTTC. The rearrangement uses TRBV7-8 and TRBJ1-2; D remains ambiguous. Trimming took off 5 bases at V and 0 bases at J, with 13 bases between the two ends. CDR1 SGHVS and CDR2 FQNEAQ come from the germline V gene. CDR3 length: 15 amino acids.

CDR3: CASSPLSARGNNEQFF. For the CDR3, the DNA is TGTGCCAGCAGCCCCCTCTCGGCCAGGGGGAATAATGAGCAGTTCTTC. The chain has TRBV28 and TRBJ2-1, with 7 nucleotides matching TRBD1. The length of the CDR3 is 16 residues. After removal of 6 bases from V and 7 bases from J, the junction contained 15 bases not matched to a gene. Germline CDR1 and CDR2: MDHEN and SYDVKM.

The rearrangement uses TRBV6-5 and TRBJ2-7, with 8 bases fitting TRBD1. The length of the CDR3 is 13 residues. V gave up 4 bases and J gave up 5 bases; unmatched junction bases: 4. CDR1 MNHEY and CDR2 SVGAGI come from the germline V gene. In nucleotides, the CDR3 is TGTGCCAGCAGTTTCGGACAGGGCGACGAGCAGTACTTC. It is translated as CASSFGQGDEQYF.

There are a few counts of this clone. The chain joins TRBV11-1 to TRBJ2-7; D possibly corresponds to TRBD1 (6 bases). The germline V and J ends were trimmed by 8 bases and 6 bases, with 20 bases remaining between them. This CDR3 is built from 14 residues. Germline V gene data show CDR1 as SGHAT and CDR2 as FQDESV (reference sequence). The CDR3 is CASAGGLAVSEQYF. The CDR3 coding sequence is TGTGCCAGCGCTGGGGGCCTAGCAGTGAGCGAGCAGTACTTC.

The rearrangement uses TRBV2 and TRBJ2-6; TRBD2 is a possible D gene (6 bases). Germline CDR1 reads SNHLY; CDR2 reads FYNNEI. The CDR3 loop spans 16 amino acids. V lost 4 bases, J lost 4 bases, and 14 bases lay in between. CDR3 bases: TGTGCCAGCAGTGTTCGGGCGGGGAGCGGGGCCAACGTCCTGACTTTC. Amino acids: CASSVRAGSGANVLTF.

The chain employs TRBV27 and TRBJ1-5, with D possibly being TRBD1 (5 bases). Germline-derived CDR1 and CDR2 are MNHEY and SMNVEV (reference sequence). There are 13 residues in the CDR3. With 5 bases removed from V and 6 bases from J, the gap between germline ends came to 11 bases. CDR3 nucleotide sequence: TGTGCCAGCAGTGTCAGGGAGGGTCAGCCCCAGCATTTT. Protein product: CASSVREGQPQHF.

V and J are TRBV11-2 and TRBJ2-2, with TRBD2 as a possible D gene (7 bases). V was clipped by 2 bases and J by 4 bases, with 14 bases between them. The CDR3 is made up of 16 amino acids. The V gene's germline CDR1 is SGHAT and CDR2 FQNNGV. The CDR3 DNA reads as TGTGCCAGCAGCTTATTGGGGGGGGGCGGCACCGGGGAGCTGTTTTTT. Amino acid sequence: CASSLLGGGGTGELFF.

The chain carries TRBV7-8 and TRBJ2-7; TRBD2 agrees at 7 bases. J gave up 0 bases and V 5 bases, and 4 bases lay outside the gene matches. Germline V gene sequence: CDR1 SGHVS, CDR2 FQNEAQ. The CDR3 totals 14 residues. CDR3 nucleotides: TGTGCCAGCAGCCCAAGGGAGGGCTCCTACGAGCAGTACTTC. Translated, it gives CASSPREGSYEQYF.

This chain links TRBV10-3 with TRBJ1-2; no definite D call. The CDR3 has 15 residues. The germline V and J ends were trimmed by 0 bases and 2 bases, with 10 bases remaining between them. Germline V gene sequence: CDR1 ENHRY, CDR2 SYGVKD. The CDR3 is CAISESSGLNYGYTF. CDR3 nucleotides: TGTGCCATCAGTGAGTCCTCAGGATTAAACTATGGCTACACCTTC.

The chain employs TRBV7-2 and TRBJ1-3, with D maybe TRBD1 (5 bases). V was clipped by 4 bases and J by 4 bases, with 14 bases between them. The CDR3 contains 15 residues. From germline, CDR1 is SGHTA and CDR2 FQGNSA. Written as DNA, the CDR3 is TGTGCCAGCAGCTCCTGGGGCGGAGGGGGAAACACCATATATTTT. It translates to CASSSWGGGGNTIYF.

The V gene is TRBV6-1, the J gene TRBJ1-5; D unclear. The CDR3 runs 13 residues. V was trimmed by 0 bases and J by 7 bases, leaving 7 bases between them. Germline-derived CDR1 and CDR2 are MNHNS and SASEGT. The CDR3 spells CASSEAPLQPQHF. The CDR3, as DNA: TGTGCCAGCAGTGAAGCCCCGTTACAGCCCCAGCATTTT.

The CDR3 protein is CASGGTSGARRETQYF. The DNA for the CDR3 is TGTGCCAGCGGTGGGACTAGCGGGGCCCGGAGGGAGACCCAGTACTTC. The J gene is TRBJ2-5, the V gene TRBV19, with 13 bases fitting TRBD2. The trim removed 9 bases at V and 5 bases at J, leaving 12 bases unmatched. The germline CDR1 and CDR2 sequences are LNHDA and SQIVND (reference sequence). The length of the CDR3 is 16 residues.

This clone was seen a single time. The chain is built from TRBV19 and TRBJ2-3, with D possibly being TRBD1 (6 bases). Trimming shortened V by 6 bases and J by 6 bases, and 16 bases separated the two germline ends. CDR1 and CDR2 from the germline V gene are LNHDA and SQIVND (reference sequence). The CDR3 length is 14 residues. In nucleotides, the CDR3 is TGTGCCAGTAGCGTACAGGGACCCGGGGATACGCAGTATTTT. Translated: CASSVQGPGDTQYF. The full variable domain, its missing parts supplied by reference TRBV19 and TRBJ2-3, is DGGITQSPKYLFRKEGQNVTLSCEQNLNHDAMYWYRQDPGQGLRLIYYSQIVNDFQKGDIAEGYSVSREKKESFPLTVTSAQKNPTAFYLCASSVQGPGDTQYFGPGTRLTVL.

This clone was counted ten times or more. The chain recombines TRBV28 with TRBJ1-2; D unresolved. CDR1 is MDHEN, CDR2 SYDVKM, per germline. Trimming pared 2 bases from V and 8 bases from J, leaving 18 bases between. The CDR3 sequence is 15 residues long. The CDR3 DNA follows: TGTGCCAGCAGTTTAAGGAGATTCGGCAAGAGAGGCTACACCTTC. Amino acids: CASSLRRFGKRGYTF.

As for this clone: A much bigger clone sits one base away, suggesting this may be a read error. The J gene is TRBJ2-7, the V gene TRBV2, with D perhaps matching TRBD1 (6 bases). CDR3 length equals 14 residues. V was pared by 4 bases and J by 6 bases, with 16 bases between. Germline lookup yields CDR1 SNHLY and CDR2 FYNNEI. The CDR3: CASSVSGTRSEQYF. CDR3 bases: TGTGCCAGCAGTGTCTCCGGGACAAGGAGCGAGCAGTACTTC.

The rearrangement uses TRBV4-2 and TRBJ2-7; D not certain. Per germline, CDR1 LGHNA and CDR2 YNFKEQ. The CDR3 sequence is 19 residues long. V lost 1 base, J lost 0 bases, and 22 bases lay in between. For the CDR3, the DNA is TGTGCCAGCAGCCAAGCCCCTCACGGAGACCCCTCCTTCTCCTACGAGCAGTACTTC. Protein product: CASSQAPHGDPSFSYEQYF.

The CDR3 loop reads CSVPRGGGRETQYF. DNA of the CDR3: TGCAGCGTTCCCCGGGGGGGAGGACGGGAGACCCAGTACTTC. The chain carries TRBV29-1 and TRBJ2-5, with TRBD2 matching over 8 bases. Germline CDR1 is SQVTM and CDR2 is ANQGSEA. The CDR3 consists of 14 residues. With V trimmed by 5 bases and J by 5 bases, 10 bases remained unmatched.

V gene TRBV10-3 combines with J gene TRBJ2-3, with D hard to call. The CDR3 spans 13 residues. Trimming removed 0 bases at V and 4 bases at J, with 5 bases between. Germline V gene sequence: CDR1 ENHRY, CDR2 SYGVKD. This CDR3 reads CAISESAADTQYF. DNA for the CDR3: TGTGCCATCAGTGAGTCGGCGGCAGATACGCAGTATTTT.

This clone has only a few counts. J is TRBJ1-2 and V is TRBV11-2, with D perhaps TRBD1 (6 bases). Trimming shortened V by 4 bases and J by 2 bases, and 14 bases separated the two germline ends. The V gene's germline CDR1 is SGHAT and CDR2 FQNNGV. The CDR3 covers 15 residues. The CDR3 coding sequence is TGTGCCAGCAGCTCCCTACAAACAGGGAACTATGGCTACACCTTC. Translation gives CASSSLQTGNYGYTF. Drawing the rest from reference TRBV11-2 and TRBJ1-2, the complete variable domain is EAGVAQSPRYKIIEKRQSVAFWCNPISGHATLYWYQQILGQGPKLLIQFQNNGVVDDSQLPKDRFSAERLKGVDSTLKIQPAKLEDSAVYLCASSSLQTGNYGYTFGSGTRLTVV.